This T cell receptor (beta chain) was identified during a study of response to subunit inactivated influenza vaccine. Germline CDR1 reads KGHSH; CDR2 reads LQKENI. CDR3 length: 16 amino acids. With V trimmed by 1 base and J by 5 bases, 6 bases remained unmatched. TCRdb reanalysed the RT-PCR reads using MiXCR and keeps one entry per CDR3 protein. The sample records around 530,000 distinct CDR3 sequences, approximately 17% being singletons. Whole-study findings and limits: Each seasonal influenza vaccination recruits few new T cells, the authors suggested.

Ten or more counts support this clonotype. Its antigen is as yet unknown. The source material was CD4+ T cells sorted from PBMCs, sampled about 24 months after vaccination. The receptor's source is a man in his fifties or sixties who received an inactivated influenza vaccine. The J gene is TRBJ2-2, the V gene TRBV18; 8 positions match TRBD2. This CDR3 is CASSPRDGLATGELFF. CDR3 coding DNA: TGTGCCAGCTCACCACGGGATGGACTAGCTACCGGGGAGCTGTTTTTT.